These 26 T cell receptor beta chains originate from one sample sequenced in a study of blood T cell repertoires in COVID-19. Libraries were prepared by immunoSEQ multiplex PCR; TCRdb keeps only in-frame clonotypes and omits some of them. This table has about 400,000 clones, 70% to 90% appearing once. Material: PBMCs or T cells enriched from blood (not recorded which). Receptor source: a woman between 40 and 55 years old with acute COVID-19.

The rearrangement links TRBV7-6 to TRBJ2-2; maybe TRBD2 (7 bases). Germline assignment: CDR1 SGHVS and CDR2 FNYEAQ. This CDR3 has 16 amino acids. V lost 5 bases and J 5 bases, leaving 18 bases between the germline ends. The DNA for the CDR3 is TGTGCCAGCAGCCCATCCGGGGGGCCAGGGACCGGGGAGCTGTTTTTT. Amino acid sequence: CASSPSGGPGTGELFF. The full variable domain, rest sourced from reference TRBV7-6 and TRBJ2-2, is GAGVSQSPRYKVTKRGQDVALRCDPISGHVSLYWYRQALGQGPEFLTYFNYEAQQDKSGLPNDRFSAERPEGSISTLTIQRTEQRDSAMYRCASSPSGGPGTGELFFGEGSRLTVL.

This chain links TRBV6-5 with TRBJ2-7, with D maybe TRBD1 (5 bases). From germline, CDR1 is MNHEY and CDR2 SVGAGI. This CDR3 spans 13 amino acids. Deletions cut 2 bases from V and 3 bases from J, with 8 bases between. CDR3 nucleotides: TGTGCCAGCAGTTACGACAGCGTCTACGAGCAGTACTTC. It encodes CASSYDSVYEQYF.

This clone was recorded a few times. CDR3 bases: TGTGCCAGCAGTTCAGGGTTCATGAACACTGAAGCTTTCTTT. Translating it yields CASSSGFMNTEAFF. The rearrangement links TRBV7-2 to TRBJ1-1, with D maybe TRBD1 (5 bases). CDR3 length: 14 residues. CDR1 is SGHTA and CDR2 is FQGNSA in the germline V gene. V gave up 6 bases and J gave up 0 bases, with 11 bases separating them. Filled out from reference TRBV7-2 and TRBJ1-1, the complete variable domain reads GAGVSQSPSNKVTEKGKDVELRCDPISGHTALYWYRQSLGQGLEFLIYFQGNSAPDKSGLPSDRFSAERTGGSVSTLTIQRTQQEDSAVYLCASSSGFMNTEAFFGQGTRLTVV.

This clone was seen just once. V is TRBV9 and J is TRBJ2-2; TRBD1 matches at 11 bases. CDR3 size: 14 residues. V dropped 3 bases and J dropped 6; count of bases not matched to a gene: 1. Germline assignment: CDR1 SGDLS and CDR2 YYNGEE. Written as DNA, the CDR3 is TGTGCCAGCAGCGGGGACAGGGGGGCCGGGGAGCTGTTTTTT. This sequence encodes CASSGDRGAGELFF.

The rearrangement uses TRBV2 and TRBJ2-3; the match to TRBD1 covers 12 bases. The CDR3 contains 16 residues. V lost 6 bases to trimming and J lost 4 bases; unmatched junction nucleotides: 8. Per germline, CDR1 SNHLY and CDR2 FYNNEI. The CDR3 DNA reads TGTGCCAGCAGCGCATGGGGACAGGGGGCGGCAGATACGCAGTATTTT. It translates to CASSAWGQGAADTQYF.

This clone was picked up one time. In the same sample, other DNA sequences code for this CDR3. The CDR3 region has the DNA TGTGCCAGCAGCTTGGGGGGGTACTATGGCTACACCTTC. Its translation: CASSLGGYYGYTF. The rearrangement uses TRBV7-8 and TRBJ1-2; TRBD1 is a possible D gene (5 bases). Germline CDR1 is SGHVS and CDR2 is FQNEAQ. V lost 3 bases to trimming and J lost 3 bases, with 8 bases between them. There are 13 residues in the CDR3.

The chain has TRBV24-1 and TRBJ2-7; D is perhaps TRBD1 (6 bases). The CDR3 covers 12 residues. Per the germline V gene, CDR1 is KGHDR and CDR2 is SFDVKD. Deletions cut 5 bases from V and 4 bases from J, with 8 bases between. CDR3 loop: CATSVGAYEQYF. The CDR3, as DNA: TGTGCCACCAGTGTGGGGGCTTACGAGCAGTACTTC.

The chain uses TRBV6-1 and TRBJ1-1; 7 bases are shared with TRBD1. V was pared by 3 bases and J by 1 base, with 5 bases of the junction left unmatched. The CDR3 loop spans 15 amino acids. Germline V CDR1 and CDR2: MNHNS, SASEGT. The CDR3 sequence: CASSDRGRQNTEAFF. The CDR3 DNA reads as TGTGCCAGCAGTGACAGGGGGAGACAGAACACTGAAGCTTTCTTT.

The rearrangement links TRBV19 to TRBJ2-4, with 7 bases fitting TRBD1. Germline V CDR1 and CDR2: LNHDA, SQIVND (reference sequence). The CDR3 extends over 15 amino acids. The trim removed 1 base at V and 7 bases at J, leaving 7 bases unmatched. In DNA, the CDR3 is TGTGCCAGTAGTATAGCGAGGGGGCAGGAGAACATTCAGTACTTC. It is translated as CASSIARGQENIQYF.

The V gene is TRBV5-4, the J gene TRBJ1-2, with a weak D call TRBD1 (5 bases). The V gene lost 3 bases and the J gene lost 4 bases, with 10 bases spanning the gap. This CDR3 is built from 13 residues. Germline V gene data show CDR1 as SGHNT and CDR2 as YYREEE (reference sequence). The DNA for the CDR3 is TGTGCCAGCAGCTATGGACAATCCTATGGCTACACCTTC. As protein: CASSYGQSYGYTF.

The V gene is TRBV2, the J gene TRBJ1-3; no firm D call. Germline V gene lookup returns CDR1 SNHLY and CDR2 FYNNEI. The CDR3 consists of 16 residues. V lost 4 bases and J 0 bases, leaving 13 bases between the germline ends. The CDR3 loop is CASSVTDFGSGNTIYF. The CDR3 coding sequence is TGTGCCAGCAGTGTTACGGACTTTGGCTCTGGAAACACCATATATTTT.

The CDR3 DNA follows: TGCAGCGTGGCAGCCGACAGAAATGAAAAACTGTTTTTT. Its translation is CSVAADRNEKLFF. The rearrangement links TRBV29-1 to TRBJ1-4; D is perhaps TRBD1 (5 bases). CDR1 is SQVTM, CDR2 ANQGSEA, per germline. V shed 6 bases and J shed 5 bases, with 13 bases lying between them. This CDR3 is 13 amino acids long.

This clone was counted between two and nine times. The chain joins TRBV2 to TRBJ1-5; D possibly corresponds to TRBD1 (5 bases). V shed 6 bases and J shed 3 bases, with 15 bases lying between them. The germline gives CDR1 SNHLY, CDR2 FYNNEI. This CDR3 is 15 amino acids long. The CDR3 DNA sequence: TGTGCCAGCAGGGATTTCCGGGGGTACAATCAGCCCCAGCATTTT. This translates into CASRDFRGYNQPQHF.

This clone was detected only once. The rearrangement links TRBV25-1 to TRBJ2-7; tentative D call: TRBD1 (5 bases). Germline V CDR1 and CDR2: MGHDK, SYGVNS. The CDR3 extends over 13 amino acids. V was pared by 6 bases and J by 1 base, with 10 bases between. CDR3 loop: CASRGRESYEQYF. In DNA, the CDR3 is TGTGCCAGCAGGGGGCGCGAGTCCTACGAGCAGTACTTC.

This clone has just one count. The chain recombines TRBV19 with TRBJ1-1; D gene unclear. Germline-derived CDR1 and CDR2 are LNHDA and SQIVND (reference sequence). Deletions cut 1 base from V and 5 bases from J, with 17 bases between. The CDR3 is 16 amino acids. The CDR3 sequence: CASSIGGGRSRTEAFF. The CDR3 bases are TGTGCCAGTAGTATAGGCGGAGGACGGTCTAGAACTGAAGCTTTCTTT.

The V and J genes are TRBV2 and TRBJ2-3; perhaps TRBD2 as D (5 bases). This CDR3 is 16 amino acids long. The germline V and J ends were trimmed by 6 bases and 2 bases, with 18 bases remaining between them. The V gene's germline CDR1 is SNHLY and CDR2 FYNNEI. Written as DNA, the CDR3 is TGTGCCAGCAGGAAAGAGGGTGGCAGCCTCACAGATACGCAGTATTTT. It is translated as CASRKEGGSLTDTQYF.

This sequence joins TRBV7-5 and TRBJ1-2; the table names TRBD1, a call not compared with the DNA. TRBV7-5 is a pseudogene. The CDR3 runs 15 residues. CDR3 region: CARSQRDRPGYGYTF. CDR3 DNA: TGTGCCAGAAGCCAACGGGACAGGCCGGGCTATGGCTACACCTTC.

This clone was detected only once. The chain employs TRBV30 and TRBJ1-6; D remains unclear. Trimming stripped 2 bases from V and 5 bases from J, with 10 bases between. Germline CDR1 is GTSNPN and CDR2 is SVGIG (reference sequence). The CDR3 has 14 amino acids. CDR3 sequence: CAWSPGNHNSPLHF. CDR3 coding DNA: TGTGCCTGGAGTCCCGGTAACCATAATTCACCCCTCCACTTT.

The count of this clone is one. The same CDR3 also results from other DNA sequences found in this sample. The chain combines TRBV5-1 with TRBJ1-5; no clear D gene. The V gene's germline CDR1 is SGHRS and CDR2 YFSETQ. This CDR3 is 14 amino acids long. Trimming took off 0 bases at V and 0 bases at J, with 4 bases between the two ends. CDR3 residues: CASSLDSSNQPQHF. The CDR3 DNA is TGCGCCAGCAGCTTGGATAGTAGCAATCAGCCCCAGCATTTT.

This clone was observed a handful of times. The rearrangement links TRBV19 to TRBJ1-3, with D unclear. Trimming removed 3 bases at V and 1 base at J, with 7 bases between. Germline loops: CDR1 LNHDA, CDR2 SQIVND (reference sequence). CDR3 length: 14 residues. CDR3 DNA: TGTGCCAGTAGTATGACTAGGTCTGGAAACACCATATATTTT. The encoded protein is CASSMTRSGNTIYF.

V usage is TRBV27 and J usage is TRBJ2-4; D possibly corresponds to TRBD1 (6 bases). CDR1 MNHEY and CDR2 SMNVEV come from the germline V gene (reference sequence). The V gene lost 3 bases and the J gene lost 3 bases, with 6 bases spanning the gap. There are 13 residues in the CDR3. The CDR3 DNA follows: TGTGCCAGCAGTTTGACAGGCAAAAACATTCAGTACTTC. This translates into CASSLTGKNIQYF.

The chain is built from TRBV6-5 and TRBJ1-6; 9 nucleotides align to TRBD1. In germline, CDR1 is MNHEY, CDR2 SVGAGI. The V gene end was trimmed by 6 bases and the J gene end by 6 bases; junction bases not matched to a gene: 6. The CDR3 sequence is 15 residues long. The DNA of the CDR3 is TGTGCCAGCAGGACGGGACAGGGCTTTAATTCACCCCTCCACTTT. Its translation is CASRTGQGFNSPLHF.

CDR3 sequence: CASSEVPRTLVAGGEAFF. The CDR3 DNA reads as TGTGCCAGCAGTGAAGTTCCCCGCACATTGGTGGCGGGGGGTGAAGCTTTCTTT. The chain carries TRBV6-1 and TRBJ1-1; TRBD1 is a possible D gene (5 bases). Germline V gene lookup returns CDR1 MNHNS and CDR2 SASEGT. This CDR3 has 18 residues. The V gene lost 1 base and the J gene lost 7 bases, with 25 bases spanning the gap.

The chain employs TRBV19 and TRBJ2-5, with 14 nucleotides matching TRBD2. Losses at the gene ends were 4 bases for V and 1 base for J; bases not matched to a gene: 2. The CDR3 consists of 16 residues. CDR1 and CDR2 (germline): LNHDA, SQIVND (reference sequence). CDR3 nucleotides: TGTGCCAGTAGTAAGACTAGCGGGGGGGGCCAAGAGACCCAGTACTTC. Amino acids: CASSKTSGGGQETQYF.

The rearrangement joins TRBV14 to TRBJ2-1; 8 nucleotides line up with TRBD1. This CDR3 contains 15 residues. CDR1 is SGHDN and CDR2 is FVKESK in the germline V gene. V gave up 2 bases and J gave up 8 bases; unmatched junction bases: 8. The CDR3: CASSQQGAGAHEQFF. The CDR3 DNA reads TGTGCCAGCAGCCAACAGGGGGCTGGGGCTCATGAGCAGTTCTTC.

The V and J genes are TRBV5-4 and TRBJ2-1; TRBD2 agrees at 8 bases. Germline CDR1 SGHNT, CDR2 YYREEE (reference sequence). The length of the CDR3 is 14 residues. Trimming removed 4 bases from V and 7 bases from J; junction bases left unmatched: 7. The chain's CDR3 is CASSRPGGRNEQFF. CDR3 DNA sequence: TGTGCCAGCAGCAGACCGGGAGGGCGGAATGAGCAGTTCTTC.